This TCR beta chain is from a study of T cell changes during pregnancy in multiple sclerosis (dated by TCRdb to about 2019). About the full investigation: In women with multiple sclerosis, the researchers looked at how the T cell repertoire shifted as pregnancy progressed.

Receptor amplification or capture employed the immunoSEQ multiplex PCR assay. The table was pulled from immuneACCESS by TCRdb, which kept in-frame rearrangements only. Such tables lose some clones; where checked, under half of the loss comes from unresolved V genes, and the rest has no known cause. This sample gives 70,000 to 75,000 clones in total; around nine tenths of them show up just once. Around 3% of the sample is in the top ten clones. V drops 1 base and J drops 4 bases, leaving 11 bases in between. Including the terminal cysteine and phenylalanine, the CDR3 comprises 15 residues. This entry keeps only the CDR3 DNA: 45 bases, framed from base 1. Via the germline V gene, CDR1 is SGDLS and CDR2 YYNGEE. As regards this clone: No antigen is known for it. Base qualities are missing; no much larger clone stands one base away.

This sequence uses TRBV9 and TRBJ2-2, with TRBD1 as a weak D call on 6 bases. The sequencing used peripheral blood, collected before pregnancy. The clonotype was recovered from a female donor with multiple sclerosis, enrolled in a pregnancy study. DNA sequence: TGTGCCAGCAGCGTAACCGGGACACCCACCGGGGAGCTGTTTTTT. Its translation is CASSVTGTPTGELFF. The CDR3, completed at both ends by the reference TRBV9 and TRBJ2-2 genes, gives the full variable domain DSGVTQTPKHLITATGQRVTLRCSPRSGDLSVYWYQQSLDQGLQFLIQYYNGEERAKGNILERFSAQQFPDLHSELNLSSLELGDSALYFCASSVTGTPTGELFFGEGSRLTVL.